Shown below are 9 T cell receptor beta chains from a single sample sequenced in a study of blood T cell repertoires in COVID-19. Libraries were prepared by immunoSEQ multiplex PCR; TCRdb keeps only in-frame clonotypes and omits some of them. Found here are 330,000 or so clones, more than 70% of them singletons; the top ten hold approximately 1.8%. Sequenced sample: PBMCs or T cells enriched from blood (not recorded which). Receptor source: a man aged 35 to 55 in a cohort exposed to, infected with or recovered from COVID-19 (not recorded which).

This clone was counted only a few times. V gene TRBV12-5 combines with J gene TRBJ1-5, with 8 bases lining up with TRBD1. V gave up 0 bases and J gave up 4 bases; unmatched junction bases: 2. The CDR3 sequence is 15 residues long. The germline V gene has CDR1 LGHNT and CDR2 FRNRAP. DNA of the CDR3: TGTGCTAGTGGTTTGGTACAGGGGGGGAATCAGCCCCAGCATTTT. This encodes CASGLVQGGNQPQHF.

The V and J genes are TRBV4-1 and TRBJ2-2; D may be TRBD1 (6 bases). The CDR3 has 14 residues. In germline, CDR1 is MGHRA, CDR2 YSYEKL. V was shortened by 7 bases and J by 2 bases, with 11 bases between the two germline ends. In nucleotides, the CDR3 is TGCGCCAGCAACCGGGACATTAACACCGGGGAGCTGTTTTTT. It codes for CASNRDINTGELFF.

This sequence joins TRBV9 and TRBJ2-7, with TRBD1 identical over 10 bases. V dropped 4 bases and J dropped 2; count of bases not matched to a gene: 6. CDR1 is SGDLS and CDR2 is YYNGEE in the germline V gene. This CDR3 contains 15 residues. The CDR3 region is CASSSGQGSTYEQYF. The CDR3, as DNA: TGTGCCAGCAGCTCGGGACAGGGGTCAACCTACGAGCAGTACTTC.

The chain links TRBV7-2 to TRBJ2-1; 14 nucleotides agree with TRBD2. V trimming: 5 bases; J trimming: 1 base; junction bases outside the gene matches: 10. This CDR3 is 19 amino acids long. In germline, CDR1 is SGHTA, CDR2 FQGNSA. The CDR3 loop is CASSPRYRLAGGSYNEQFF. The DNA for the CDR3 is TGTGCCAGCAGCCCCCGATACCGACTAGCGGGAGGGTCCTACAATGAGCAGTTCTTC.

This chain links TRBV11-2 with TRBJ2-1; 8 nucleotides agree with TRBD2. CDR3 length: 16 residues. V shed 5 bases, J shed 6 bases, and the junction held 12 bases outside the gene matches. CDR1 and CDR2 from the germline V gene are SGHAT and FQNNGV. CDR3 sequence: CASSKIVGLGSNEQFF. The CDR3 DNA reads as TGTGCCAGCAGCAAAATAGTGGGACTAGGAAGCAATGAGCAGTTCTTC.

The J gene is TRBJ2-7, the V gene TRBV9, with D hard to call. The CDR3 is made up of 14 amino acids. Deletions cut 0 bases from V and 2 bases from J, with 9 bases between. CDR1 SGDLS and CDR2 YYNGEE come from the germline V gene. The CDR3 DNA is TGTGCCAGCAGCGTAGGTCTGTCCCCCTACGAGCAGTACTTC. Its translation: CASSVGLSPYEQYF. The full variable domain, completed using reference TRBV9 and TRBJ2-7, is DSGVTQTPKHLITATGQRVTLRCSPRSGDLSVYWYQQSLDQGLQFLIQYYNGEERAKGNILERFSAQQFPDLHSELNLSSLELGDSALYFCASSVGLSPYEQYFGPGTRLTVT.

V and J are TRBV15 and TRBJ1-2; TRBD1 is a possible D gene (5 bases). Trimming removed 5 bases from V and 12 bases from J, with 22 bases in between. In germline, CDR1 is LNHNV, CDR2 YYDKDF (reference sequence). The CDR3 runs to 14 residues. CDR3 sequence: CATSRGSAAGIHTF. The CDR3 bases are TGTGCCACCAGCCGTGGGTCCGCAGCAGGGATACACACCTTC. Supplemented by reference TRBV15 and TRBJ1-2, the full variable domain reads DAMVIQNPRYQVTQFGKPVTLSCSQTLNHNVMYWYQQKSSQAPKLLFHYYDKDFNNEADTPDNFQSRRPNTSFCFLDIRSPGLGDTAMYLCATSRGSAAGIHTFGSGTRLTVV.

The chain carries TRBV3-1 (or the pseudogene TRBV3-2) and TRBJ1-6; 9 bases line up with TRBD1. The CDR3 spans 14 residues. With V trimmed by 3 bases and J by 7 bases, 1 base remained unmatched. Germline CDR1 and CDR2: LGHDT and YNNKEL (reference sequence). CDR3 loop: CASSHGQGNSPLHF. In DNA form, the CDR3 reads TGTGCCAGCAGCCATGGACAGGGGAATTCACCCCTCCACTTT.

The chain is built from TRBV11-3 and TRBJ2-7; 8 bases align to TRBD2. V lost 5 bases to trimming and J lost 7 bases; unmatched junction nucleotides: 7. This CDR3 has 13 amino acids. Germline V gene lookup returns CDR1 SGHNT and CDR2 YENEEA. This CDR3 reads CASSPGLAGEQYF. For the CDR3, the DNA is TGTGCCAGCAGCCCCGGACTAGCTGGTGAGCAGTACTTC.